This T cell receptor (beta chain) was retrieved from a study of blood T cell repertoires in COVID-19. Study-level information: Spain, Italy and the United States supplied samples that represented acute and convalescent COVID-19. Sources were T cells, B-cell-depleted T cells, or PBMCs; the material itself was cDNA or gDNA.

CDR1 and CDR2 (germline): SGHNT, YENEEA. V was trimmed by 1 base and J by 4 bases, leaving 13 bases between them. The CDR3 is made up of 15 amino acids. Original data processing: Reference gene primer amplification gave estimated nucleated cell counts. Clones were read by immunoSEQ multiplex PCR, and TCRdb kept only the in-frame ones, dropping some. The V and J calls and clone size come from that table; D and trimming were worked out from the DNA. This table holds roughly 150,000 clones, around 85% found once. The Seattle site enrolled patients during active infection and followed them longitudinally.

Sequencing input: peripheral blood. The TCR comes from a woman older than 75 with COVID-19, enrolled during active disease. The rearrangement uses TRBV11-3 and TRBJ1-1; tentative D call: TRBD1 (6 bases). CDR3 sequence: CASSLGGGAGTEAFF. Here the CDR3 DNA reads TGTGCCAGCAGCTTAGGAGGGGGGGCGGGCACTGAAGCTTTCTTT.